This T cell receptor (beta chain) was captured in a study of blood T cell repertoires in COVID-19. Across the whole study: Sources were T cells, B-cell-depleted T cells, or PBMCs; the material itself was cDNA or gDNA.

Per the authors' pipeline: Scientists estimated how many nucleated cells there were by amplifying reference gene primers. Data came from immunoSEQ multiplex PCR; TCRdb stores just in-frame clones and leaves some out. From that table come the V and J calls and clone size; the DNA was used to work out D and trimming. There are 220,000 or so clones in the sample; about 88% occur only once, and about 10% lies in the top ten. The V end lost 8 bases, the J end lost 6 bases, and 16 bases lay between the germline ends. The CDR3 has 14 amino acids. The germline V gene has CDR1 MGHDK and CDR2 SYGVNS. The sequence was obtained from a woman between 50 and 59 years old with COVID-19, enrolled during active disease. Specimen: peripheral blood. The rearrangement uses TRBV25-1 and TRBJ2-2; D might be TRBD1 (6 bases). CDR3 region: CASSTGILAGELFF. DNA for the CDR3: TGTGCCAGCTCTACAGGGATATTGGCCGGGGAGCTGTTTTTT.